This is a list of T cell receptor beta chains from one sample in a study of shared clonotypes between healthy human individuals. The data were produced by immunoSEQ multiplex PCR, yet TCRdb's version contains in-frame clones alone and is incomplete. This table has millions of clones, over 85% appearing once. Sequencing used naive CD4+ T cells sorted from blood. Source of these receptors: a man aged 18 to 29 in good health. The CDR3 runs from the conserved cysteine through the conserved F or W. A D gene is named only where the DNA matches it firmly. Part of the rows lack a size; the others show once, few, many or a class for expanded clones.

CDR3 protein: CASSTQLTYEQYF
CDR3 DNA: TGCGCCAGCAGTACACAGCTAACCTACGAGCAGTACTTC
J gene: TRBJ2-7
V gene: TRBV5-1
clone size: -
D gene: -

CDR3 protein: CASSLLNQVSKNTGELFF
CDR3 DNA: TGTGCCAGCAGCTTGCTGAATCAGGTGTCTAAAAACACCGGGGAGCTGTTTTTT
J gene: TRBJ2-2
V gene: TRBV5-6
clone size: -
D gene: -

CDR3 protein: CASSWDSDKYGYTF
CDR3 DNA: TGTGCCAGCAGTTGGGACAGTGACAAGTATGGCTACACCTTC
J gene: TRBJ1-2
V gene: TRBV2
clone size: -
D gene: TRBD1

CDR3 protein: CASSPPGTENSPLHF
CDR3 DNA: TGCGCCAGCAGCCCCCCCGGGACAGAAAATTCACCCCTCCACTTT
J gene: TRBJ1-6
V gene: TRBV5-1
clone size: few
D gene: TRBD1

CDR3 protein: CASSLGGFTDTQYF
CDR3 DNA: TGTGCCAGCAGCTTAGGCGGTTTCACAGATACGCAGTATTTT
J gene: TRBJ2-3
V gene: TRBV7-2
clone size: once
D gene: -

CDR3 protein: CASSLVSVDYGYTF
CDR3 DNA: TGTGCCAGCAGTTTGGTTTCGGTCGACTATGGCTACACCTTC
J gene: TRBJ1-2
V gene: TRBV28
clone size: -
D gene: -

CDR3 protein: CASGEPGQGLETQYF
CDR3 DNA: TGTGCCAGCGGGGAACCGGGACAGGGGTTAGAGACCCAGTACTTC
J gene: TRBJ2-5
V gene: TRBV5-6
clone size: -
D gene: TRBD1

CDR3 protein: CASSLGYQRFNTEAFF
CDR3 DNA: TGTGCCAGCAGCTTAGGATACCAACGATTCAACACTGAAGCTTTCTTT
J gene: TRBJ1-1
V gene: TRBV7-9
clone size: -
D gene: -

CDR3 protein: CASSLGSQGGLNGYTF
CDR3 DNA: TGTGCCAGCAGCTTAGGATCACAAGGCGGGTTGAATGGCTACACCTTC
J gene: TRBJ1-2
V gene: TRBV7-9
clone size: -
D gene: -

CDR3 protein: CASSYGRSSTDTQYF
CDR3 DNA: TGTGCCAGCAGTTACGGACGGTCTAGCACAGATACGCAGTATTTT
J gene: TRBJ2-3
V gene: TRBV6-5
clone size: few
D gene: -

CDR3 protein: CASSETRYEQYF
CDR3 DNA: TGTGCCAGCAGTGAGACAAGGTACGAGCAGTACTTC
J gene: TRBJ2-7
V gene: TRBV6-1
clone size: -
D gene: -

CDR3 protein: CASSVGTGGLHEQYF
CDR3 DNA: TGTGCCAGCAGCGTCGGGACTGGAGGGTTGCACGAGCAGTACTTC
J gene: TRBJ2-7
V gene: TRBV9
clone size: -
D gene: -

CDR3 protein: CASSFDKYYGYTF
CDR3 DNA: TGTGCCAGCAGTTTCGACAAATACTATGGCTACACCTTC
J gene: TRBJ1-2
V gene: TRBV27
clone size: once
D gene: -

CDR3 protein: CASSQDRMGTPHNYGYTF
CDR3 DNA: TGTGCCAGCAGCCAAGATCGCATGGGGACACCTCACAACTATGGCTACACCTTC
J gene: TRBJ1-2
V gene: TRBV14
clone size: once
D gene: -

CDR3 protein: CASSLEPYNEQFF
CDR3 DNA: TGTGCCAGCAGCTTGGAACCCTACAATGAGCAGTTCTTC
J gene: TRBJ2-1
V gene: TRBV5-4
clone size: -
D gene: -

CDR3 protein: CASSHGDRGRDEQYF
CDR3 DNA: TGTGCCAGCAGCCACGGGGACAGGGGGCGAGATGAGCAGTACTTC
J gene: TRBJ2-7
V gene: TRBV7-9
clone size: -
D gene: TRBD1

CDR3 protein: CASSPAGSSGNTIYF
CDR3 DNA: TGTGCCAGCAGCCCCGCGGGGAGCTCTGGAAACACCATATATTTT
J gene: TRBJ1-3
V gene: TRBV9
clone size: -
D gene: -

CDR3 protein: CASSDVPRTSGGRNEQFF
CDR3 DNA: TGTGCCAGCAGTGACGTTCCCCGGACTAGCGGGGGTCGGAATGAGCAGTTCTTC
J gene: TRBJ2-1
V gene: TRBV6-4
clone size: -
D gene: TRBD2

CDR3 protein: CAWSTTGTARAKNIQYF
CDR3 DNA: TGTGCCTGGAGTACAACCGGGACAGCTCGAGCCAAAAACATTCAGTACTTC
J gene: TRBJ2-4
V gene: TRBV30
clone size: -
D gene: TRBD1

CDR3 protein: CASSLIGTGGAEQYF
CDR3 DNA: TGTGCCAGCAGCCTAATCGGGACAGGGGGGGCCGAGCAGTACTTC
J gene: TRBJ2-7
V gene: TRBV7-2
clone size: -
D gene: TRBD1

CDR3 protein: CASSLDTGIGYTF
CDR3 DNA: TGTGCCAGCAGCTTGGATACAGGTATTGGCTACACCTTC
J gene: TRBJ1-2
V gene: TRBV5-6
clone size: -
D gene: -

CDR3 protein: CASSLGLGDIQYF
CDR3 DNA: TGTGCCAGCAGCTTAGGACTTGGTGACATTCAGTACTTC
J gene: TRBJ2-4
V gene: TRBV7-9
clone size: -
D gene: -

CDR3 protein: CASSQSRGGYNSPLHF
CDR3 DNA: TGTGCCAGCAGCCAAAGTAGGGGGGGATATAATTCACCCCTCCACTTT
J gene: TRBJ1-6
V gene: TRBV7-9
clone size: -
D gene: -

CDR3 protein: CASSRQGAESSFTQYF
CDR3 DNA: TGTGCCAGCAGCCGACAGGGGGCGGAATCCTCTTTTACGCAGTATTTT
J gene: TRBJ2-3
V gene: TRBV7-9
clone size: -
D gene: TRBD1

CDR3 protein: CASRSGGSPLHF
CDR3 DNA: TGTGCCAGCAGGTCTGGAGGCTCACCCCTCCACTTT
J gene: TRBJ1-6
V gene: TRBV5-6
clone size: -
D gene: -

CDR3 protein: CASSLVSGGAAEAFF
CDR3 DNA: TGTGCCAGCAGCTTAGTGTCAGGGGGCGCGGCTGAAGCTTTCTTT
J gene: TRBJ1-1
V gene: TRBV7-3
clone size: -
D gene: TRBD1

CDR3 protein: CASSLLRDKVWGYTF
CDR3 DNA: TGTGCCAGCAGTTTACTACGGGACAAGGTTTGGGGCTACACCTTC
J gene: TRBJ1-2
V gene: TRBV28
clone size: -
D gene: -

CDR3 protein: CASSPSGPNEKLFF
CDR3 DNA: TGTGCCAGCAGCCCCTCAGGGCCTAATGAAAAACTGTTTTTT
J gene: TRBJ1-4
V gene: TRBV28
clone size: -
D gene: -

CDR3 protein: CASSLSGSSYNEQFF
CDR3 DNA: TGCGCCAGCAGCTTGAGCGGGAGCTCCTACAATGAGCAGTTCTTC
J gene: TRBJ2-1
V gene: TRBV5-1
clone size: -
D gene: TRBD2

CDR3 protein: CASSLVVGPSNQPQHF
CDR3 DNA: TGTGCCAGCAGCTTAGTAGTAGGCCCAAGCAATCAGCCCCAGCATTTT
J gene: TRBJ1-5
V gene: TRBV7-2
clone size: -
D gene: -

CDR3 protein: CATSRDKGANEKLFF
CDR3 DNA: TGTGCCACCAGCAGAGATAAGGGTGCTAATGAAAAACTGTTTTTT
J gene: TRBJ1-4
V gene: TRBV15
clone size: -
D gene: -

CDR3 protein: CASSYRELYEQYF
CDR3 DNA: TGTGCCAGCAGTTACAGGGAACTCTACGAGCAGTACTTC
J gene: TRBJ2-7
V gene: TRBV6-5
clone size: -
D gene: -

CDR3 protein: CASSQGPFGDLAGELFF
CDR3 DNA: TGTGCTAGCAGCCAGGGGCCGTTTGGGGATCTAGCCGGGGAGCTGTTTTTT
J gene: TRBJ2-2
V gene: TRBV7-7
clone size: -
D gene: -

CDR3 protein: CASSLGGTTVSYTF
CDR3 DNA: TGTGCCAGCAGCTTAGGGGGGACAACCGTGAGCTACACCTTC
J gene: TRBJ1-2
V gene: TRBV7-2
clone size: -
D gene: -

CDR3 protein: CASNRPNSPLHF
CDR3 DNA: TGTGCCAGCAACCGTCCGAATTCACCCCTCCACTTT
J gene: TRBJ1-6
V gene: TRBV2
clone size: -
D gene: -

CDR3 protein: CASTTGQVATDTQYF
CDR3 DNA: TGTGCCAGCACCACCGGGCAGGTGGCCACAGATACGCAGTATTTT
J gene: TRBJ2-3
V gene: TRBV6-1
clone size: once
D gene: -

CDR3 protein: CASSLAGQGPVYEQYF
CDR3 DNA: TGCGCCAGCAGCTTGGCCGGGCAGGGGCCCGTATACGAGCAGTACTTC
J gene: TRBJ2-7
V gene: TRBV5-1
clone size: -
D gene: -

CDR3 protein: CASSEARNRLYEQYF
CDR3 DNA: TGTGCCAGCAGTGAAGCGCGGAACAGGCTCTACGAGCAGTACTTC
J gene: TRBJ2-7
V gene: TRBV2
clone size: -
D gene: -

CDR3 protein: CASSYSNHYEQFF
CDR3 DNA: TGTGCCAGCAGTTACTCGAACCACTATGAGCAGTTCTTC
J gene: TRBJ2-1
V gene: TRBV6-5
clone size: -
D gene: -

CDR3 protein: CASSLGDRGGEQYF
CDR3 DNA: TGTGCCAGCAGCTTGGGGGACAGGGGTGGCGAGCAGTACTTC
J gene: TRBJ2-7
V gene: TRBV7-9
clone size: -
D gene: TRBD1

CDR3 protein: CASSSVSNQPQHF
CDR3 DNA: TGTGCCAGCAGCTCCGTTAGCAATCAGCCCCAGCATTTT
J gene: TRBJ1-5
V gene: TRBV7-2
clone size: -
D gene: -

CDR3 protein: CAWTNRAGTDTQYF
CDR3 DNA: TGTGCCTGGACTAACAGGGCAGGGACAGATACGCAGTATTTT
J gene: TRBJ2-3
V gene: TRBV30
clone size: once
D gene: -

CDR3 protein: CASSLQGAGTNEKLFF
CDR3 DNA: TGTGCCAGCAGCTTACAGGGGGCAGGTACTAATGAAAAACTGTTTTTT
J gene: TRBJ1-4
V gene: TRBV7-8
clone size: -
D gene: TRBD1

CDR3 protein: CAISQGVNYEQYF
CDR3 DNA: TGTGCCATCAGTCAAGGGGTCAACTACGAGCAGTACTTC
J gene: TRBJ2-7
V gene: TRBV10-3
clone size: -
D gene: -

CDR3 protein: CASSEEASGLGGEQYF
CDR3 DNA: TGTGCCAGCAGTGAAGAAGCGTCGGGACTTGGTGGCGAGCAGTACTTC
J gene: TRBJ2-7
V gene: TRBV2
clone size: few
D gene: -

CDR3 protein: CASSLGGTGQETQYF
CDR3 DNA: TGCGCCAGCAGCTTGGGGGGGACAGGCCAAGAGACCCAGTACTTC
J gene: TRBJ2-5
V gene: TRBV5-1
clone size: -
D gene: TRBD1

CDR3 protein: CAWSVGQGYQPQHF
CDR3 DNA: TGTGCCTGGAGTGTCGGGCAGGGTTATCAGCCCCAGCATTTT
J gene: TRBJ1-5
V gene: TRBV30
clone size: -
D gene: -

CDR3 protein: CASSLEALKQNSPLHF
CDR3 DNA: TGTGCCAGCAGCCTTGAGGCGCTTAAGCAGAATTCACCCCTCCACTTT
J gene: TRBJ1-6
V gene: TRBV5-6
clone size: -
D gene: -

CDR3 protein: CAWERNYEQYF
CDR3 DNA: TGTGCCTGGGAACGTAACTACGAGCAGTACTTC
J gene: TRBJ2-7
V gene: TRBV30
clone size: -
D gene: -

CDR3 protein: CASSVDISRDRANYEQYF
CDR3 DNA: TGTGCCAGCAGCGTAGATATCTCCCGGGACAGGGCAAACTACGAGCAGTACTTC
J gene: TRBJ2-7
V gene: TRBV9
clone size: -
D gene: TRBD1

CDR3 protein: CASSFGGSYGYTF
CDR3 DNA: TGTGCCAGTAGTTTCGGTGGTAGCTATGGCTACACCTTC
J gene: TRBJ1-2
V gene: TRBV19
clone size: once
D gene: -

CDR3 protein: CASRPGGSGNTIYF
CDR3 DNA: TGTGCCAGCAGACCCGGGGGCTCTGGAAACACCATATATTTT
J gene: TRBJ1-3
V gene: TRBV6-5
clone size: -
D gene: -

CDR3 protein: CASRRQGTQFF
CDR3 DNA: TGTGCCAGCAGACGACAGGGAACGCAGTTCTTC
J gene: TRBJ2-1
V gene: TRBV6-5
clone size: -
D gene: TRBD1

CDR3 protein: CASNKGGSSADTQYF
CDR3 DNA: TGTGCCAGCAATAAAGGAGGGTCCTCCGCCGATACGCAGTATTTT
J gene: TRBJ2-3
V gene: TRBV6-6
clone size: -
D gene: -

CDR3 protein: CASSSTVANTEAFF
CDR3 DNA: TGTGCCAGCAGTAGTACGGTGGCGAACACTGAAGCTTTCTTT
J gene: TRBJ1-1
V gene: TRBV27
clone size: once
D gene: -